This T cell receptor (beta chain) was recorded in a study of early T cells in non-severe SARS-CoV-2 infection. Study-wide background: Unsorted whole-blood RNA was sequenced in bulk, leaving chains unpaired. Overall study findings and caveats: VDJdb matching skewed toward anti-spike CD8 responses, missing private and CD4 specificities.

This clonotype was picked up many times. Its antigen remains unknown. Germline CDR1 is WSHSY and CDR2 is SAAADI. Trimming removed 6 bases at V and 5 bases at J, with 19 bases between. The CDR3 has 15 amino acids. Individual cDNA molecules received unique molecular identifiers during library preparation. TCRdb passed the 5' RACE reads through MiXCR, listing each CDR3 protein once. Seen here are tens of thousands of distinct CDR3 sequences, around 5.3% observed once, and the top ten hold roughly 2.5%. V usage is TRBV10-2 and J usage is TRBJ1-2; D is uncertain. Source material: whole blood. This TCR derives from an adult who was a healthcare worker with PCR-confirmed SARS-CoV-2 infection or an uninfected control (not recorded which). CDR3 sequence (DNA): TGCGCCAGCAGCGACGTTTTGGTGCCGTCTTATGGCTACACCTTC. The encoded protein is CASSDVLVPSYGYTF.